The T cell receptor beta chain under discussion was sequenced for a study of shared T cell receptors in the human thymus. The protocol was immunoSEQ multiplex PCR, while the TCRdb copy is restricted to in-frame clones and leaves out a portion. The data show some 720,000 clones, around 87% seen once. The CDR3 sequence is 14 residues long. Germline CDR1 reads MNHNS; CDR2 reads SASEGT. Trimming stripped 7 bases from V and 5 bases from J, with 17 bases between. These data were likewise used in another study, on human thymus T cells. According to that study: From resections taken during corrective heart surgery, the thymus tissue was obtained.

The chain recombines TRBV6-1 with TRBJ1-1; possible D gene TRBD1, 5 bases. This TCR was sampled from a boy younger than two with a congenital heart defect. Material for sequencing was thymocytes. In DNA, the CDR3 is TGTGCCAGCACAGGCGGGGGTTTAAGAACTGAAGCTTTCTTT. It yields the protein CASTGGGLRTEAFF.